The rows below give T cell receptor beta chains drawn from one sample of a study of immune evolution from preneoplasia to lung adenocarcinoma. Libraries were prepared by immunoSEQ multiplex PCR; TCRdb keeps only in-frame clonotypes and omits some of them. The sample carries about 4,200 clones, roughly 76% recorded once. The sequencing sample was made of FFPE adjacent normal lung tissue. Every receptor here comes from a person aged 65-85 years with lung adenocarcinoma. The CDR3 runs from the conserved cysteine through the conserved F or W. A D gene is named only where the DNA matches it firmly. Not every row has a clone size; where given, it reads once, few, many or a size class.

V gene	D gene	CDR3 length	clone size	J gene	CDR3 protein	CDR3 DNA
TRBV6-1	TRBD1	15	.	TRBJ2-1	CASRAGTGGYNEQFF	TGTGCCAGCAGAGCCGGGACAGGGGGCTACAATGAGCAGTTCTTC
TRBV7-6	.	15	.	TRBJ1-6	CASSATGYFSSPLHF	TGTGCCAGCAGCGCCACAGGGTACTTCTCTTCACCCCTCCACTTT
TRBV28	.	15	.	TRBJ2-2	CASSIRGSGTGELFF	TGTGCCAGCTCAATCCGGGGGAGCGGCACCGGGGAGCTGTTTTTT
TRBV4-3	TRBD2	16	.	TRBJ2-3	CASSQAFAGEADTQYF	TGCGCCAGCAGCCAAGCCTTCGCGGGAGAGGCAGATACGCAGTATTTT
TRBV14	.	17	.	TRBJ1-2	CASSQEDWSGGTDGYTF	TGTGCCAGCAGCCAAGAAGATTGGAGCGGGGGTACTGATGGCTACACCTTC
TRBV7-2	.	15	.	TRBJ1-3	CASSLGDSPGNTIYF	TGTGCCAGCAGCTTAGGGGATAGTCCTGGAAACACCATATATTTT
TRBV7-8	TRBD2	20	.	TRBJ2-5	CASHKFIAGGRFYGQETQYF	TGTGCCAGCCACAAATTCATAGCGGGGGGTAGGTTTTATGGCCAAGAGACCCAGTACTTC
TRBV28	.	13	.	TRBJ1-1	CASTTLGNTEAFF	TGTGCCAGCACCACACTGGGGAACACTGAAGCTTTCTTT
TRBV21-1	.	19	.	TRBJ1-2	CASSKLFFGVGDTYYGYTF	TGTGCCAGCAGCAAACTCTTTTTTGGGGTTGGGGACACCTACTATGGCTACACCTTC
TRBV5-8	TRBD1	14	.	TRBJ1-1	CASSWGTGITEAFF	TGTGCCAGCAGCTGGGGGACAGGGATTACTGAAGCTTTCTTT
TRBV4-2	.	13	.	TRBJ2-3	CASSQAESDTQYF	TGTGCCAGCAGCCAGGCGGAGTCCGATACGCAGTATTTT
TRBV2	.	15	.	TRBJ1-6	CASRSTSGDNSPLHF	TGTGCCAGCAGGAGTACGTCGGGGGATAATTCACCCCTCCACTTT
TRBV4-3	TRBD2	14	.	TRBJ2-1	CASSQENGRNEQFF	TGCGCCAGCAGCCAGGAAAACGGGAGGAATGAGCAGTTCTTC
TRBV15	.	15	.	TRBJ2-7	CATSRDKANSYEQYF	TGTGCCACCAGCAGAGATAAAGCGAATTCCTACGAGCAGTACTTC
TRBV9	.	12	.	TRBJ1-1	CASSPGNPEAFF	TGTGCCTCTAGCCCAGGGAACCCTGAAGCTTTCTTT
TRBV10-3	TRBD1	16	.	TRBJ1-3	CAIMGRDSHSGNTIYF	TGTGCCATCATGGGGCGGGACAGTCACTCTGGAAACACCATATATTTT
TRBV28	TRBD2	12	.	TRBJ2-7	CASSRGVYEQYF	TGTGCCAGCAGTCGGGGGGTCTACGAGCAGTACTTC
TRBV6-6	.	14	.	TRBJ1-1	CASSLQGSVSKAFF	TGTGCCAGCAGCCTACAGGGAAGCGTATCGAAAGCTTTCTTT
TRBV7-9	TRBD1	16	once	TRBJ2-5	CASSLALTGNLETQYF	TGTGCCAGCAGCTTAGCGCTGACAGGGAATCTGGAGACCCAGTACTTC
TRBV11-2	.	17	.	TRBJ2-2	CASSSRPRGANTGELFF	TGTGCCAGCAGCTCTCGACCGAGGGGGGCGAACACCGGGGAGCTGTTTTTT
TRBV6-1	.	14	.	TRBJ1-6	CASSAGPYNSPLHF	TGTGCCAGCAGTGCGGGGCCCTATAATTCACCCCTCCACTTT
TRBV4-3	.	17	.	TRBJ1-2	CASSQEQLPGSSYGYTF	TGCGCCAGCAGCCAAGAACAGTTGCCCGGATCGAGCTATGGCTACACCTTC
TRBV30	.	12	few	TRBJ2-1	CAWSLTRVEQFF	TGTGCCTGGAGTTTAACTCGGGTTGAGCAGTTCTTC
TRBV5-1	.	14	.	TRBJ2-2	CASSPDQNTGELFF	TGCGCCAGCAGCCCCGACCAAAACACCGGGGAGCTGTTTTTT
TRBV7-9	.	16	once	TRBJ1-1	CASSSGNRGGNTEAFF	TGTGCCAGCAGCTCCGGTAATCGGGGTGGAAACACTGAAGCTTTCTTT
TRBV9	TRBD1	21	.	TRBJ2-3	CASRREWTGGLLLSGTDTQYF	TGTGCCAGCAGACGAGAATGGACAGGGGGCTTACTGCTTAGCGGCACAGATACGCAGTATTTT
TRBV27	.	14	large	TRBJ2-7	CASSGQLSSYEQYF	TGTGCCAGCAGTGGACAGTTAAGCTCCTACGAGCAGTACTTC
TRBV7-9	.	14	.	TRBJ2-3	CASPGPEVGDTQYF	TGTGCCAGCCCGGGACCCGAAGTTGGAGATACGCAGTATTTT